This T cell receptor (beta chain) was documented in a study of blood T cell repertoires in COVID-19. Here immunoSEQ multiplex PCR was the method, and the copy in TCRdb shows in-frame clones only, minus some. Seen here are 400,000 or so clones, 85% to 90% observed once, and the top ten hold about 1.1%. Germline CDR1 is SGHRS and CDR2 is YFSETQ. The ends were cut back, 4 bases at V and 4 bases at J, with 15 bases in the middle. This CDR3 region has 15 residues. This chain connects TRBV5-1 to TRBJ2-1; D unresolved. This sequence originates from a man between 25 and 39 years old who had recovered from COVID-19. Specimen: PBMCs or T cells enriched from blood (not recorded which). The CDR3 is CASSITFGGYNEQFF. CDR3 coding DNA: TGCGCCAGCAGCATAACGTTCGGCGGATACAATGAGCAGTTCTTC.